Presented here are 4 T cell receptor beta chains from one specimen sequenced in a study of Ad26.COV2.S vaccination and SARS-CoV-2 variants. Generated by immunoSEQ multiplex PCR, the TCRdb table keeps only in-frame clones and is missing some. The sample contains roughly 460,000 clones, around 89% of which appear only once. The treatment is: about 20 received Ad26.COV2.S at low or high dose, single or two shots; about 5 received placebo; per-sample allocation not given. Vaccine and placebo recipients were sampled on day 63 after the first injection. The sample in question was peripheral blood, obtained in a trial of Ad26.COV2.S vaccine versus placebo. Receptors were obtained from a person aged 18 to 59 who received the Ad26.COV2.S COVID-19 vaccine or a placebo.

The chain has TRBV9 and TRBJ1-1, with D unresolved. Germline V CDR1 and CDR2: SGDLS, YYNGEE. Trimming stripped 0 bases from V and 1 base from J, with 4 bases between. The CDR3 runs to 13 residues. The CDR3 region has the DNA TGTGCCAGCAGCGTAGAGGCGAACACTGAAGCTTTCTTT. Translation: CASSVEANTEAFF. Drawing the rest from reference TRBV9 and TRBJ1-1, the complete variable domain is DSGVTQTPKHLITATGQRVTLRCSPRSGDLSVYWYQQSLDQGLQFLIQYYNGEERAKGNILERFSAQQFPDLHSELNLSSLELGDSALYFCASSVEANTEAFFGQGTRLTVV.

This chain links TRBV6-5 with TRBJ2-2; D unresolved. Trimming took off 0 bases at V and 5 bases at J, with 13 bases between the two ends. Germline-derived CDR1 and CDR2 are MNHEY and SVGAGI. The CDR3 is 16 residues long. In nucleotides, the CDR3 is TGTGCCAGCAGTTACTCGATAGAGGAGTTAACCGGGGAGCTGTTTTTT. Translated: CASSYSIEELTGELFF.

This clone was seen once. The J gene is TRBJ2-1, the V gene TRBV15; D remains unclear. The ends were cut back, 1 base at V and 5 bases at J, with 18 bases in the middle. Per the germline V gene, CDR1 is LNHNV and CDR2 is YYDKDF (reference sequence). The CDR3 totals 17 residues. CDR3 DNA: TGTGCCACCAGCAGAGGAACGGGTGGTACTCCGAACAATGAGCAGTTCTTC. Translating it yields CATSRGTGGTPNNEQFF. Filled out from reference TRBV15 and TRBJ2-1, the complete variable domain reads DAMVIQNPRYQVTQFGKPVTLSCSQTLNHNVMYWYQQKSSQAPKLLFHYYDKDFNNEADTPDNFQSRRPNTSFCFLDIRSPGLGDTAMYLCATSRGTGGTPNNEQFFGPGTRLTVL.

CDR3 coding DNA: TGTGCCAGCAGTCAGGACTCTGGAAACACCATATATTTT. Translating gives CASSQDSGNTIYF. V gene TRBV2 combines with J gene TRBJ1-3, with D hard to call. Trimming pared 5 bases from V and 0 bases from J, leaving 5 bases between. The germline V gene encodes CDR1 SNHLY and CDR2 FYNNEI. The CDR3 is 13 amino acids.